The 2 T cell receptor beta chains given below trace back to one sample, sequenced in a study of response to subunit inactivated influenza vaccine. A single record per CDR3 protein comes from TCRdb applying MiXCR to the RT-PCR reads. The sample has a few hundred thousand distinct CDR3 sequences; 12% to 15% are singletons. The specimen comprised PBMCs from blood, sampled 12 days after vaccination. Every receptor here comes from a man aged 45-65 years who received an inactivated influenza vaccine.

This clonotype has just a few counts. CDR3 region: CASSQEIGGVFYTGELFF. The CDR3 coding sequence is TGCGCCAGCAGCCAAGAAATTGGGGGGGTCTTCTACACCGGGGAGCTGTTTTTT. The V gene is TRBV4-3, the J gene TRBJ2-2; TRBD2 matches at 7 bases. The V gene end was trimmed by 0 bases and the J gene end by 3 bases; junction bases not matched to a gene: 10. Per germline, CDR1 LGHNA and CDR2 YSLEER. The CDR3 sequence is 18 residues long.

This clonotype was recorded a few times. The CDR3 protein is CASSSLLAKYEQYF. CDR3 in DNA: TGTGCCAGCAGCTCGCTACTAGCCAAGTACGAGCAGTACTTC. The V call is TRBV7-8, the J call TRBJ2-7; D perhaps matches TRBD2 (6 bases). Germline V CDR1 and CDR2: SGHVS, FQNEAQ. The CDR3 is 14 amino acids. The V end was cut by 4 bases, the J end by 4 bases, with 14 bases between.